The 12 T cell receptor beta chains reported below all come from one sample, sequenced in a study of immune characterization of retroperitoneal liposarcoma. MiXCR was run by TCRdb on the PCR reads, yielding one entry per CDR3 protein. The sample shows approximately 11,000 distinct CDR3 sequences, roughly 23% of them seen only once. What was sequenced was blood. The receptors originated from a female donor with retroperitoneal liposarcoma.

This clonotype was found many times. The genes are TRBV7-6 and TRBJ2-1; D is undetermined. The V gene's germline CDR1 is SGHVS and CDR2 FNYEAQ. Trimming removed 5 bases at V and 1 base at J, with 12 bases between. The CDR3 has 15 residues. The CDR3 protein is CASSPMAGSYNEQFF. As DNA, the CDR3 is TGTGCCAGCAGCCCTATGGCAGGTTCCTACAATGAGCAGTTCTTC.

The rearrangement links TRBV6-1 to TRBJ2-1; 9 nucleotides match TRBD1. The tail of the sequence fits TRBJ2-7 better, so the J call may be wrong. CDR3 length: 14 residues. CDR1 is MNHNS and CDR2 is SASEGT in the germline V gene. The CDR3 DNA is TGTGCCAGCAGGGAACCGGGACAGGGAGTCGAGCAGTACTTC. Encoded protein: CASREPGQGVEQYF.

This clonotype occurred a few times. The J gene is TRBJ2-5, the V gene TRBV11-1; D perhaps matches TRBD2 (6 bases). CDR1 is SGHAT, CDR2 FQDESV, per germline (reference sequence). V was shortened by 1 base and J by 4 bases, with 19 bases between the two germline ends. The CDR3 totals 17 residues. DNA of the CDR3: TGTGCCAGCAGCTTAGGGTCTAGCGCCACCTTGGGAGAGACCCAGTACTTC. Protein: CASSLGSSATLGETQYF.

With regard to this clonotype: A much bigger clone sits one base away, suggesting this may be a read error. CDR3 sequence (DNA): TGTGCCAGCAGCTTAGAGGGGATCCGGAACGAGCAGTTCTTC. Residues: CASSLEGIRNEQFF. The V and J genes are TRBV11-2 and TRBJ2-1; no clear D gene. V was shortened by 0 bases and J by 10 bases, with 13 bases between the two germline ends. In germline, CDR1 is SGHAT, CDR2 FQNNGV. The CDR3 has 14 amino acids. Drawing the rest from reference TRBV11-2 and TRBJ2-1, the complete variable domain is EAGVAQSPRYKIIEKRQSVAFWCNPISGHATLYWYQQILGQGPKLLIQFQNNGVVDDSQLPKDRFSAERLKGVDSTLKIQPAKLEDSAVYLCASSLEGIRNEQFFGPGTRLTVL.

Relative to its sample, this clonotype is medium-sized. This chain joins TRBV6-1 and TRBJ2-5, with D possibly TRBD2 on 5 matching bases. Germline V lookup: CDR1 MNHNS, CDR2 SASEGT. Trimming shortened V by 7 bases and J by 1 base, and 16 bases separated the two germline ends. This CDR3 region has 15 residues. In DNA form, the CDR3 reads TGTGCCAGCAAGTTTTTCGGAGGCCTCCAAGAGACCCAGTACTTC. This encodes CASKFFGGLQETQYF.

In this sample, this clonotype turned up many times. CDR3 sequence: CATSVLQAGQGTGELFF. The CDR3 nucleotides read TGTGCCACCAGTGTCCTACAGGCGGGACAAGGGACCGGGGAGCTGTTTTTT. V gene TRBV24-1 combines with J gene TRBJ2-2; perhaps D is TRBD1 or TRBD2 (6 bases each). There are 17 residues in the CDR3. Trimming took 5 bases from V and 5 from J, leaving 20 bases between them. Germline V gene lookup returns CDR1 KGHDR and CDR2 SFDVKD.

In its sample, this clonotype was seen many times. The chain couples TRBV6-1 to TRBJ1-2; 7 nucleotides match TRBD1. The CDR3 loop spans 14 amino acids. Germline values: CDR1 MNHNS, CDR2 SASEGT. The J segment lost 4 bases and the V segment lost 5 bases, leaving 7 bases of the junction unmatched. The chain's CDR3 is CASSPGTAGYGYTF. In DNA, the CDR3 is TGTGCCAGCAGTCCCGGGACAGCCGGCTATGGCTACACCTTC.

In its sample, this clonotype was seen a few times. No conserved phenylalanine or tryptophan ends this CDR3, so it is likely a read error. V and J are TRBV27 and TRBJ1-2; 9 nucleotides line up with TRBD1. With V trimmed by 3 bases and J by 3 bases, 8 bases remained unmatched. CDR1 is MNHEY and CDR2 is SMNVEV in the germline V gene (reference sequence). CDR3 length: 16 amino acids. The CDR3 DNA follows: TGTGCCAGCAGTTTCCATAGACAGGGGGACGACTATGGCTACACCGTC. Translation: CASSFHRQGDDYGYTV.

This clonotype was recorded at least ten times. As DNA, the CDR3 is TGTGCCAGCAGTTACTACAGGGTGCAATACACCGGGGAGCTGTTTTTT. This codes for CASSYYRVQYTGELFF. This sequence joins TRBV6-5 and TRBJ2-2; tentative D call: TRBD1 (6 bases). With 1 base removed from V and 3 bases from J, the gap between germline ends came to 12 bases. This CDR3 is 16 amino acids long. The germline gives CDR1 MNHEY, CDR2 SVGAGI.

By share, this clonotype counts as medium-sized. The V call is TRBV10-2, the J call TRBJ2-5; 9 nucleotides agree with TRBD2. The germline gives CDR1 WSHSY, CDR2 SAAADI. This CDR3 contains 13 residues. After removal of 6 bases from V and 3 bases from J, the junction contained 2 bases not matched to a gene. CDR3 nucleotides: TGCGCCAGCAGGGCTAGCGGGGAAGAGACCCAGTACTTC. This codes for CASRASGEETQYF.

This clonotype was recorded many times. The chain couples TRBV7-6 to TRBJ2-1; 8 bases map to TRBD2. Trimming removed 3 bases from V and 4 bases from J; junction bases left unmatched: 5. The V gene's germline CDR1 is SGHVS and CDR2 FNYEAQ. The CDR3 contains 15 residues. This CDR3 reads CASSFYTSGYNEQFF. CDR3 bases: TGTGCCAGCAGCTTTTATACTAGCGGTTACAATGAGCAGTTCTTC.

This clonotype has more than one count but fewer than ten. This chain connects TRBV5-6 to TRBJ2-5; D gene unclear. V was shortened by 0 bases and J by 1 base, with 7 bases between the two germline ends. The CDR3 sequence is 14 residues long. Germline V gene sequence: CDR1 SGHDT, CDR2 YYEEEE. Written as DNA, the CDR3 is TGTGCCAGCAGCTTGGAACACCGCCAAGAGACCCAGTACTTC. Its protein product is CASSLEHRQETQYF. Looking up the rest from reference TRBV5-6 and TRBJ2-5 gives the full variable domain: DAGVTQSPTHLIKTRGQQVTLRCSPKSGHDTVSWYQQALGQGPQFIFQYYEEEERQRGNFPDRFSGHQFPNYSSELNVNALLLGDSALYLCASSLEHRQETQYFGPGTRLLVL.